One sample yielded the 17 T cell receptor beta chains listed below, sequenced in a study of blood T cell repertoires in COVID-19. Sequencing was performed with immunoSEQ multiplex PCR; in TCRdb, only in-frame clones are kept and a portion is missing. Among 200,000 to 300,000 clones, 80% to 90% were seen once, and the ten largest hold roughly 3.6%. Sequencing used peripheral blood. All receptors derive from a woman aged 40-49 years with acute or convalescent COVID-19.

The CDR3 spells CASSLGIGGREKLFF. The CDR3 DNA follows: TGCGCCAGCAGCTTGGGTATAGGGGGCCGAGAAAAACTGTTTTTT. The V gene is TRBV5-1, the J gene TRBJ1-4, with 7 bases that match TRBD1. The germline V gene encodes CDR1 SGHRS and CDR2 YFSETQ. V was clipped by 0 bases and J by 8 bases; unmatched bases: 7. This CDR3 has 15 amino acids.

This clone was seen once. CDR3: CATSRPGQMSYEQYV. In DNA, the CDR3 is TGTGCCACCAGCCGGCCGGGACAGATGTCCTACGAGCAGTACGTC. The chain employs TRBV24-1 and TRBJ2-7; 7 bases are a match to TRBD1. Trimming removed 7 bases from V and 1 base from J; junction bases left unmatched: 9. Per germline, CDR1 KGHDR and CDR2 SFDVKD. The CDR3 spans 15 residues.

The chain uses TRBV25-1 and TRBJ1-4, with 8 nucleotides matching TRBD1. V gave up 4 bases and J gave up 0 bases; unmatched junction bases: 7. Germline CDR1 reads MGHDK; CDR2 reads SYGVNS. This CDR3 contains 17 residues. The CDR3 protein is CASSAGQGAATNEKLFF. CDR3 coding DNA: TGTGCCAGCAGTGCAGGACAGGGAGCGGCAACTAATGAAAAACTGTTTTTT. The full variable domain, its missing parts supplied by reference TRBV25-1 and TRBJ1-4, is EADIYQTPRYLVIGTGKKITLECSQTMGHDKMYWYQQDPGMELHLIHYSYGVNSTEKGDLSSESTVSRIRTEHFPLTLESARPSHTSQYLCASSAGQGAATNEKLFFGSGTQLSVL.

This rearrangement joins TRBV6-6 to TRBJ2-7; a weak D match, TRBD2 (5 bases). The V gene lost 6 bases and the J gene lost 4 bases, with 22 bases spanning the gap. Germline CDR1 reads MNHNY; CDR2 reads SVGAGI (reference sequence). This CDR3 contains 16 residues. CDR3 in DNA: TGTGCCAGCAGCCCCGAGGGTGGCGGAGTTCTTTACGAGCAGTACGTC. It is translated as CASSPEGGGVLYEQYV.

The gene calls are TRBV5-1 and TRBJ2-3; TRBD2 matches at 12 bases. The trim removed 3 bases at V and 3 bases at J, leaving 2 bases unmatched. The CDR3 consists of 15 residues. Germline V gene data show CDR1 as SGHRS and CDR2 as YFSETQ. CDR3 residues: CASSWTSGVTDTQYF. The CDR3, as DNA: TGCGCCAGCAGCTGGACTAGCGGGGTGACAGATACGCAGTATTTT.

The chain combines TRBV5-5 with TRBJ2-3, with a possible D match to TRBD1 (8 bases). The V and J ends lost 6 bases and 2 bases respectively, with 22 bases between them. Per germline, CDR1 SGHKS and CDR2 YYEKEE (reference sequence). The CDR3 is 17 residues long. The CDR3 nucleotides are TGTGCCAGCATCCGGAGATTACAGGGGGACTACACAGATACGCAGTATTTT. Translated, it gives CASIRRLQGDYTDTQYF.

The chain has TRBV2 and TRBJ2-1; 11 bases are shared with TRBD2. The CDR3 is 15 amino acids. The ends lost 4 bases at V and 7 bases at J; junction bases unmatched: 6. Germline V gene lookup returns CDR1 SNHLY and CDR2 FYNNEI. The DNA of the CDR3 is TGTGCCAGCAGTGGCCGACTAGCGGGAAAGAATGAGCAGTTCTTC. It translates to CASSGRLAGKNEQFF.

The chain carries TRBV6-5 and TRBJ1-1; tentative D call: TRBD1 (5 bases). The CDR3 runs to 13 residues. CDR1 MNHEY and CDR2 SVGAGI come from the germline V gene. V was pared by 7 bases and J by 5 bases, with 14 bases between. CDR3 protein: CASKQFRETEAFF. In DNA form, the CDR3 reads TGTGCCAGCAAGCAATTCAGGGAAACTGAAGCTTTCTTT.

This clone has just one count. The V call is TRBV2, the J call TRBJ1-2; a possible D gene is TRBD1 (6 bases). In germline, CDR1 is SNHLY, CDR2 FYNNEI. This CDR3 is built from 15 residues. Trimming took 3 bases from V and 5 from J, leaving 16 bases between them. CDR3 residues: CASSDPGAVKYGYTF. DNA for the CDR3: TGTGCCAGCAGTGACCCAGGGGCGGTCAAGTATGGCTACACCTTC.

This rearrangement joins TRBV10-3 to TRBJ2-1; a possible D gene is TRBD2 (7 bases). V lost 4 bases and J 10 bases, leaving 17 bases between the germline ends. The CDR3 covers 14 residues. Germline V gene data show CDR1 as ENHRY and CDR2 as SYGVKD. CDR3 sequence reads: CAISGGGVYREQFF. The CDR3 DNA follows: TGTGCCATCAGTGGGGGGGGCGTCTACAGGGAGCAGTTCTTC.

The V gene is TRBV30, the J gene TRBJ1-5; 7 bases fit TRBD1. The germline V gene has CDR1 GTSNPN and CDR2 SVGIG (reference sequence). The V segment lost 4 bases and the J segment 4 bases; nucleotides outside the gene matches: 4. The CDR3 loop spans 13 amino acids. This chain's CDR3 is CAWTPDRNQPQHF. As DNA, the CDR3 is TGTGCCTGGACCCCGGACAGGAATCAGCCCCAGCATTTT.

This clone was picked up a small number of times. V is TRBV6-6 and J is TRBJ2-5; 12 bases fit TRBD2. The CDR3 is made up of 16 amino acids. Losses at the gene ends were 7 bases for V and 3 bases for J; bases not matched to a gene: 9. Germline V gene sequence: CDR1 MNHNY, CDR2 SVGAGI (reference sequence). The CDR3 DNA reads as TGTGCCAGCACCCTAGCGGGGGGGACCATGGAAGAGACCCAGTACTTC. Protein sequence: CASTLAGGTMEETQYF.

The chain recombines TRBV4-1 with TRBJ1-2; 7 bases fit TRBD1. This CDR3 is 13 amino acids long. In germline, CDR1 is MGHRA, CDR2 YSYEKL. V was clipped by 3 bases and J by 6 bases; unmatched bases: 4. The CDR3 here is CASSQETGNGYTF. In DNA form, the CDR3 reads TGCGCCAGCAGCCAGGAGACAGGGAATGGCTACACCTTC.

This chain joins TRBV19 and TRBJ1-5; perhaps TRBD1 as D (5 bases). Germline V CDR1 and CDR2: LNHDA, SQIVND (reference sequence). The CDR3 contains 15 residues. V was pared by 5 bases and J by 2 bases, with 13 bases between. The CDR3 nucleotides read TGTGCCAGTAGTCCCCCCCGGGGGGGCAATCAGCCCCAGCATTTT. Its translation: CASSPPRGGNQPQHF.

V is TRBV9 and J is TRBJ2-1, with 7 bases that match TRBD1. V trimming: 6 bases; J trimming: 0 bases; junction bases outside the gene matches: 6. CDR1 and CDR2 from the germline V gene are SGDLS and YYNGEE. The CDR3 has 15 residues. The CDR3 nucleotides are TGTGCCAGCAAACCGGGGACAGCCTCCTACAATGAGCAGTTCTTC. Encoded protein: CASKPGTASYNEQFF.

This rearrangement joins TRBV5-4 to TRBJ2-1; TRBD1 agrees at 7 bases. V shed 4 bases, J shed 9 bases, and the junction held 7 bases outside the gene matches. Germline V gene lookup returns CDR1 SGHNT and CDR2 YYREEE (reference sequence). The CDR3 extends over 13 amino acids. CDR3 coding DNA: TGTGCCAGCAGCAACTACAGGGGTGCTGAGCAGTTCTTC. It is translated as CASSNYRGAEQFF.

The chain is built from TRBV28 and TRBJ2-7; 8 bases map to TRBD1. Germline assignment: CDR1 MDHEN and CDR2 SYDVKM. After removal of 3 bases from V and 3 bases from J, the junction contained 7 bases not matched to a gene. This CDR3 has 15 residues. CDR3 sequence reads: CASSFRDRPFYEQYV. CDR3 nucleotides: TGTGCCAGCAGTTTCAGGGACAGGCCCTTCTACGAGCAGTACGTC.